The sequence of this T cell receptor (beta chain) was determined in a study of T-cell reconstitution after alpha-beta-depleted transplantation in children listed by TCRdb under 2016. Turning to the overall study: T-cell immune reconstitution after TCRalphabeta/CD19-depleted allogeneic hematopoietic cell transplantation in children was quantitatively tracked in the study by means of TCR repertoire profiling.

Compared with germline, V lacks 1 base and J lacks 10 bases; bases without a gene match: 8. Including cysteine and phenylalanine, the CDR3 has 15 amino acids. Only CDR3 DNA is held: 45 bases, read in frame from base 1. Based on the germline V gene (reference sequence), the CDR1 and CDR2 sequences are SEHNR and FQNEAQ. This clonotype was found once. This receptor's antigen is unknown. Nothing much larger sits one base from this clone, and base qualities are not available. One read amounts to weak evidence. Libraries came from PCR. TCRdb lists the instrument as Illumina HiSeq 2500. TCR libraries were prepared with molecular barcoding, using unique molecular identifiers to normalize TCRbeta repertoire quantification. TCRdb ran its own pipeline on the public reads, namely fastp trimming at Q25 and MiXCR clone calling, and kept in-frame beta chains. Duplicate CDR3 protein sequences are folded into a single record with the most common DNA and genes. The sample data list under 20,000 distinct CDR3 sequences, and 13% of these were observed just once. About a third of the sample lies in the top ten.

What the work shows at the level of the full study, not this receptor alone: The apparently early alphabetaT-cell count recovery about two months after transplant was reportedly dependent on only several hundred rapidly expanded clones derived from non-depleted graft cells. In some patients, the high TCRbeta diversity seen at day 60 was put down to recipient T cells and intrathymic progenitors that had survived conditioning. Hyperexpanded clone frequencies declined over subsequent months; after one year, T-cell counts and TCRbeta diversity were mostly attributed to newly produced T cells.

This specimen's time point label, interpreted: day 60 (about 2 months) after transplantation. The treatment or condition label here, explained by the study, means: allogeneic hematopoietic cell transplantation with graft depleted of TCRalphabeta T cells and CD19 B cells. TCRalphabeta/CD19-depleted allogeneic hematopoietic cell grafts were given to the transplant recipients, all of whom were children. This TCR was recovered from a female patient aged 2-9 years who had a stem cell transplant for congenital amegakaryocytic thrombocytopenia, so the T cells may come from the graft donor. This receptor chain uses TRBV7-9 and TRBJ2-1, with TRBD2 identical over 9 junction bases. The sequences come from PBMCs, mostly from graft donor cells, collected 60 days after TCRalphabeta/CD19-depleted stem cell transplant. The CDR3 protein: CASSLVLAGVDEQFF. DNA sequence: TGTGCCAGCAGCTTAGTATTAGCGGGAGTGGACGAGCAGTTCTTC.